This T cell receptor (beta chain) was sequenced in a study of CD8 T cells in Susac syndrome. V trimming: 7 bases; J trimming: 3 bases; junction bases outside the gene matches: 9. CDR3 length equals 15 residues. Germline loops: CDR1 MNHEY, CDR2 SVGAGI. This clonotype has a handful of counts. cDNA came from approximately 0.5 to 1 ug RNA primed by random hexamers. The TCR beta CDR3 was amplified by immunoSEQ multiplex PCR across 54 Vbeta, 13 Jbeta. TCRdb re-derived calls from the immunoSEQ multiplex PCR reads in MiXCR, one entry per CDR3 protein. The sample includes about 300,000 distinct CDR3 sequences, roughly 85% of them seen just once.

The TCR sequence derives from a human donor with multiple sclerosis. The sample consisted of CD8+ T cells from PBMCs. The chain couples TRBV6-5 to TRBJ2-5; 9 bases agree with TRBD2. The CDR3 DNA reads TGTGCCAGCAAGTTCTGGGGCGGGAGGGAAGAGACCCAGTACTTC. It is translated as CASKFWGGREETQYF.